This T cell receptor beta chain was captured by sequencing in a study of graft-versus-host responses after intestinal transplantation. Study-level information: Recipients had transplants, and these were multivisceral, liver-intestinal, or isolated intestinal. Every transplant recipient was induced with anti-thymocyte globulin, then maintained on tacrolimus and steroids for two to four years.

Study-wide points: Recipient marrow held GvH clones, some first seen in ileum or blood. Within the allografts of patients who had graft-donor T cell macrochimerism, graft-versus-host to host-versus-graft clonal ratios were high.

Trimming cost V 6 bases and J 3 bases, with 13 bases left between them. The length of the CDR3 is 14 residues. Germline CDR1 SGDLS, CDR2 YYNGEE. Data came from immunoSEQ multiplex PCR; TCRdb stores just in-frame clones and leaves some out. The sample shows 30,000 to 50,000 clones, nearly 95% of them seen only once. This clone was detected only once. No antigen is known for it. This TCR was sampled from a human donor who was the organ donor for an intestinal transplant. This specimen consisted of unstimulated CD8+ T cells sorted from spleen or lymph node cells, obtained before transplant. The chain joins TRBV9 to TRBJ2-1; the D is unclear. CDR3 region: CASTPLMSYNEQFF. The CDR3 coding sequence is TGTGCCAGCACCCCCCTTATGAGCTACAATGAGCAGTTCTTC.